This T cell receptor (beta chain) was captured in a study of T cells after posttransplantation cyclophosphamide. Trimming removed 4 bases at V and 3 bases at J, with 13 bases between. Germline loops: CDR1 LGHNA, CDR2 YNFKEQ. The CDR3 consists of 15 residues. TCRdb's copy holds only in-frame clones and misses some; the assay was immunoSEQ multiplex PCR. The sample holds 20,000 to 30,000 clones, and no clone turns up only once. This clone was observed at least ten times. This related bone marrow graft donor gave peripheral blood on the day of marrow donation. This chain connects TRBV4-2 to TRBJ2-1, with D possibly TRBD2 on 6 matching bases. The sequence was collected from a woman in her 50s in good health, CMV-negative, and a related stem cell transplant donor. The sample was PBMCs. DNA of the CDR3: TGTGCCAGCAGCCGGGCGGGGTTGGGCTACAATGAGCAGTTCTTC. As protein: CASSRAGLGYNEQFF.